This T cell receptor (beta chain) was sequenced during a study of response to subunit inactivated influenza vaccine. This clonotype has only a few counts. This CDR3 is 16 amino acids long. Germline V gene data show CDR1 as SGHNT and CDR2 as YENEEA. Trimming shortened V by 8 bases and J by 6 bases, and 23 bases separated the two germline ends. TCRdb recomputed calls from the RT-PCR reads with MiXCR, one row per CDR3 protein. In the table there are roughly 550,000 distinct CDR3 sequences, approximately 24% of which are singletons. This sample was shared with a second study, whose subject was T cells expressing NK-cell markers. That source notes: The TCR beta cDNA came from 5'RACE template switching with UMIs.

Sequencing used CD4+ T cells sorted from PBMCs, obtained 11 to 12 days after vaccination. V gene TRBV11-3 combines with J gene TRBJ2-4; D possibly uses TRBD1 or TRBD2 (5 bases each). The TCR comes from a man aged 45-65 years who received an inactivated influenza vaccine. CDR3 DNA sequence: TGTGCCAGCCCCCACGGGGCAGGGCAGTTTGGAAACATTCAGTACTTC. Translation: CASPHGAGQFGNIQYF.